Following are 8 T cell receptor beta chains from one sample sequenced in a study of T cells in Graves' hyperthyroidism and ophthalmopathy. TCR beta CDR3 regions were amplified from RNA. An initial round of RT-PCR targeting the TCR CDR3 relied on the HTBI primer set. TCRdb passed the multiplex PCR reads through MiXCR, listing each CDR3 protein once. Of around 440,000 distinct CDR3 sequences listed, more than 15% are singletons. Source material: blood. These receptors came from a woman between 18 and 29 years old with Graves' hyperthyroidism.

This chain uses TRBV4-1 with TRBJ1-2; D gene unclear. From germline, CDR1 is MGHRA and CDR2 YSYEKL. The CDR3 is 17 amino acids. V lost 3 bases, J lost 8 bases, and 25 bases lay in between. As DNA, the CDR3 is TGCGCCAGCAGCCAGGGCTACGTTACCGGGCCCCTGAGGGGCTACACCTTC. The encoded protein is CASSQGYVTGPLRGYTF.

This clonotype appeared many times. The J gene is TRBJ1-1, the V gene TRBV6-1; D gene unclear. The CDR3 totals 13 residues. From germline, CDR1 is MNHNS and CDR2 SASEGT. Trimming left V 6 bases short and J 0 bases short, with 8 bases between. The DNA of the CDR3 is TGTGCCAGCAGCGACGGTGTGAACACTGAAGCTTTCTTT. It is translated as CASSDGVNTEAFF.

The J gene is TRBJ2-1, the V gene TRBV5-1, with 7 bases lining up with TRBD2. Germline V gene data show CDR1 as SGHRS and CDR2 as YFSETQ. V dropped 7 bases and J dropped 1; count of bases not matched to a gene: 2. CDR3 length: 13 residues. CDR3 in amino acids: CASRGESYNEQFF. DNA for the CDR3: TGCGCCAGCCGGGGGGAATCCTACAATGAGCAGTTCTTC.

This clonotype appeared a single time. The chain couples TRBV2 to TRBJ2-7, with TRBD2 matching over 13 bases. The CDR3 spans 16 residues. V shed 6 bases, J shed 7 bases, and the junction held 12 bases outside the gene matches. Germline V lookup: CDR1 SNHLY, CDR2 FYNNEI. DNA of the CDR3: TGTGCCAGCAGCCGTACCGGACTAGCGGGAGTTGAAGAGCAGTACTTC. The encoded protein is CASSRTGLAGVEEQYF.

CDR3 loop: CASSYAHLGSLHSEKLFF. The CDR3 nucleotides read TGTGCCAGCAGTTACGCCCACCTCGGGTCGCTCCATTCTGAAAAACTGTTTTTT. The chain carries TRBV6-5 and TRBJ1-4; the D is unclear. V was cut by 2 bases and J by 7 bases, with 23 bases left in between. This CDR3 has 18 residues. Per the germline V gene, CDR1 is MNHEY and CDR2 is SVGAGI.

The chain uses TRBV4-2 and TRBJ2-7, with 7 nucleotides matching TRBD1. CDR3 length: 16 residues. Germline CDR1 LGHNA, CDR2 YNFKEQ. Trimming at V came to 2 bases and at J to 5 bases, leaving 12 bases not matched to a gene. For the CDR3, the DNA is TGTGCCAGCAGCCAACAGTACACAGGGGATTATAACGAGCAGTACTTC. Its protein is CASSQQYTGDYNEQYF.

Concerning this clonotype: This may stem from a read error, because a much larger clone lies one nucleotide away. The V and J genes are TRBV5-5 and TRBJ1-6; D is undetermined. This CDR3 has 12 amino acids. The V end was cut by 2 bases, the J end by 5 bases, with 2 bases between. The germline gives CDR1 SGHKS, CDR2 YYEKEE (reference sequence). CDR3 protein: CASSLNNSPLHF. CDR3 nucleotides: TGTGCCAGCAGCTTAAATAATTCACCCCTCCACTTT.

The table lists this clonotype with a few counts. The genes are TRBV20-1 and TRBJ2-7; no clear D gene. CDR1 DFQATT and CDR2 SNEGSKA come from the germline V gene (reference sequence). V dropped 4 bases and J dropped 5 bases, with 9 bases sitting between them. The CDR3 totals 11 residues. The CDR3 nucleotides are TGCAGTGCTACGTCGGGTAACGAGCAGTACTTC. It encodes CSATSGNEQYF.